Only a few counts were recorded for the clone carrying this TCR beta chain. Its antigen is not identified. Germline CDR1 LNHDA, CDR2 SQIVND (reference sequence). Trimming took off 3 bases at V and 0 bases at J, with 12 bases between the two ends. The CDR3 consists of 15 residues. With MiXCR, TCRdb reprocessed the PCR reads. The profile shows about 20,000 clones, approximately 30% of them singletons. No treatment had been given to any patient before thyroid surgery. These data originate in a study of metastatic and nonmetastatic thyroid tumors. Background on the study: Repertoires from blood and tumor or nodule tissue of malignant and benign thyroid patients were compared. Study observations and caveats: The reported finding was significantly higher TCR beta diversity in malignant thyroid tumors relative to benign nodules, in blood and tumor.

This TCR was sampled from a female donor with papillary thyroid cancer or a benign thyroid nodule (not recorded which). Some clones in this sample may be carry-over from other donors' samples. Input material: blood. The rearrangement joins TRBV19 to TRBJ2-7; no firm D call. CDR3 in DNA: TGTGCCAGTAGTATGCGGCGTCTAAGCTCCTACGAGCAGTACTTC. Translated, it gives CASSMRRLSSYEQYF.